This T cell receptor beta chain was found in a study of CD8+ T cells in alopecia areata. Reverse transcription of extracted RNA yielded cDNA, which provided the sequencing template. Repertoires were generated with immunoSEQ multiplex PCR, while TCRdb's copy carries only in-frame clones and drops some. The sample includes 150,000 to 200,000 clones, around 50% of them seen just once. V lost 2 bases to trimming and J lost 7 bases, with 3 bases between them. The CDR3 is 11 residues long. Germline-derived CDR1 and CDR2 are MDHEN and SYDVKM. The sample holds a few counts of this clone. Its antigen remains unidentified. Findings of the study overall: Sharing of TCR sequences between patients (possibly for HLA-related reasons) was less clear than in mice. Clonality in lesional scalp, especially alopecia totalis/universalis, exceeded that of normal scalp.

The genes are TRBV28 and TRBJ1-5; D is ambiguous. This TCR was recovered from a human donor with alopecia areata. The input for sequencing was CD4+ T cells sorted from blood, taken at week 0. The CDR3 loop is CASSLTQPQHF. For the CDR3, the DNA is TGTGCCAGCAGTTTAACCCAGCCCCAGCATTTT.